The T cell receptor beta chain under discussion was sequenced for a study of T cell repertoires in cytomegalovirus infection. About the research overall: An indication of both CMV infection and matching HLA type came from public TCR beta signatures. Overall study findings and caveats: The ex vivo response showed dominance by HLA-C-restricted CMV-specific TCR beta clonotypes. Summed frequency of shared TCR beta families picked out CMV carriers who also had the relevant HLA.

This clonotype was counted ten times or more. Its specificity is unknown. TCRdb used MiXCR to reprocess the reads, holding one entry per CDR3 protein. The repertoire holds tens of thousands of distinct CDR3 sequences, 4% seen once, with about 22% in the top ten. The V gene's germline CDR1 is MDHEN and CDR2 SYDVKM. The CDR3 has 17 residues. Germline trimming cut 6 bases from V and 0 bases from J; bases unmatched to any gene: 6. The clonotype comes from a human donor in good health (CMV status not recorded). Some clones in this sample may be carry-over from other donors' samples. The sample taken for sequencing was PBMCs. V usage is TRBV28 and J usage is TRBJ1-5, with 12 bases that match TRBD1. This CDR3 is CASSPGTGGHSNQPQHF. The CDR3 bases are TGTGCCAGCAGCCCAGGGACAGGGGGCCATAGCAATCAGCCCCAGCATTTT. Combining the CDR3 with reference TRBV28 and TRBJ1-5 gives the whole variable domain DVKVTQSSRYLVKRTGEKVFLECVQDMDHENMFWYRQDPGLGLRLIYFSYDVKMKEKGDIPEGYSVSREKKERFSLILESASTNQTSMYLCASSPGTGGHSNQPQHFGDGTRLSIL.